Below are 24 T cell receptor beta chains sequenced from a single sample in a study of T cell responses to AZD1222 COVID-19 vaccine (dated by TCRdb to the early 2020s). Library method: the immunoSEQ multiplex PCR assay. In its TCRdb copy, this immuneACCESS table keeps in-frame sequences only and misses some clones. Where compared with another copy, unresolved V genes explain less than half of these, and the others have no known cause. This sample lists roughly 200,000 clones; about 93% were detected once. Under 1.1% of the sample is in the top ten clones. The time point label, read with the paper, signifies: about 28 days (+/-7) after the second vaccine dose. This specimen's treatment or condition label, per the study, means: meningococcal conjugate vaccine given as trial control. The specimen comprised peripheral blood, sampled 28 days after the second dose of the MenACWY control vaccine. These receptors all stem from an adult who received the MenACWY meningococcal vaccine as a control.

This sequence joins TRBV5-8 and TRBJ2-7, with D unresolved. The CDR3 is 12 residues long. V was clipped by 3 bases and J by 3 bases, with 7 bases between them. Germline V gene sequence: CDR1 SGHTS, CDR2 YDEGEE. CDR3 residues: CASSSRFYEQYF. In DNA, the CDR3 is TGTGCCAGCAGCTCTCGTTTCTACGAGCAGTACTTC.

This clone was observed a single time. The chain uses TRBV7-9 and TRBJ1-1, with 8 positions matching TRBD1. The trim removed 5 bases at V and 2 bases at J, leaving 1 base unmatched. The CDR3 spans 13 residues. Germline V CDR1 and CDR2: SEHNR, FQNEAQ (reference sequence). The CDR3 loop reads CASSGQGNTEAFF. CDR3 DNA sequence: TGTGCCAGCAGCGGACAGGGAAACACTGAAGCTTTCTTT. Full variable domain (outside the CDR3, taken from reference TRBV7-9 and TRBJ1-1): DTGVSQNPRHKITKRGQNVTFRCDPISEHNRLYWYRQTLGQGPEFLTYFQNEAQLEKSRLLSDRFSAERPKGSFSTLEIQRTEQGDSAMYLCASSGQGNTEAFFGQGTRLTVV.

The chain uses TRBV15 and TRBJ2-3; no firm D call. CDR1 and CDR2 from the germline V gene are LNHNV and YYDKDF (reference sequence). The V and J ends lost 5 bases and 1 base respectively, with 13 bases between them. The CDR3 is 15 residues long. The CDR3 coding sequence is TGTGCCACCAGCCCCAGAGCAAAGGGCACAGATACGCAGTATTTT. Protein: CATSPRAKGTDTQYF.

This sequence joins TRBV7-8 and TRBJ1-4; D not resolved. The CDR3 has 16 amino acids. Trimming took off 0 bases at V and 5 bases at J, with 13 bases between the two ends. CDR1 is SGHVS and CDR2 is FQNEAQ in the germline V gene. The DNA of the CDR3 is TGTGCCAGCAGCTTAGCGCCGGGTGTGCCGAATGAAAAACTGTTTTTT. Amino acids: CASSLAPGVPNEKLFF.

CDR3 sequence reads: CASNSVAVNQPQHF. The CDR3, as DNA: TGTGCCAGCAACAGTGTCGCAGTCAATCAGCCCCAGCATTTT. The chain recombines TRBV28 with TRBJ1-5; D not certain. The CDR3 covers 14 residues. Germline loops: CDR1 MDHEN, CDR2 SYDVKM. The V end lost 7 bases, the J end lost 3 bases, and 13 bases lay between the germline ends.

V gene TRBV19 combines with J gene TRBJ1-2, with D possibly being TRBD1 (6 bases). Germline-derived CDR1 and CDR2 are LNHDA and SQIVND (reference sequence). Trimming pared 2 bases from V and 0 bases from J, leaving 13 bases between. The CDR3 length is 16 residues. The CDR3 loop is CASSISGARANYGYTF. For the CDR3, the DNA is TGTGCCAGTAGTATATCAGGGGCCCGAGCTAACTATGGCTACACCTTC.

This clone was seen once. The chain's CDR3 is CASSQGRSEAFF. For the CDR3, the DNA is TGTGCCAGCAGCCAAGGGAGGTCTGAAGCTTTCTTT. The chain links TRBV11-2 to TRBJ1-1; D not resolved. Per the germline V gene, CDR1 is SGHAT and CDR2 is FQNNGV. The V end lost 5 bases, the J end lost 6 bases, and 10 bases lay between the germline ends. The CDR3 runs 12 residues.

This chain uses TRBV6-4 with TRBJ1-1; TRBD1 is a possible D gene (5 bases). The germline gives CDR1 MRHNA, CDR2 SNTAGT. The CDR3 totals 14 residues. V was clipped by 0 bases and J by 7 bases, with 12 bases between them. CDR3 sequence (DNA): TGTGCCAGCAGTGACTCGGAACAGGTTGGTGAAGCTTTCTTT. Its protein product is CASSDSEQVGEAFF.

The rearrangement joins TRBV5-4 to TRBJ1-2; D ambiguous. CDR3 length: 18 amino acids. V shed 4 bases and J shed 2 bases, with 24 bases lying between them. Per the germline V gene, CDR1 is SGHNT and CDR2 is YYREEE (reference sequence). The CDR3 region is CASSLGVVAGRANYGYTF. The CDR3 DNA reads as TGTGCCAGCAGCCTCGGGGTTGTAGCAGGACGGGCAAACTATGGCTACACCTTC.

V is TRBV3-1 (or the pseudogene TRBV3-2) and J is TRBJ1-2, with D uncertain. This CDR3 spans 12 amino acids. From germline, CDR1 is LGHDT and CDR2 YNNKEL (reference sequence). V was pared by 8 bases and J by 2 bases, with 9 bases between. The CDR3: CASWAANYGYTF. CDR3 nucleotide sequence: TGTGCCAGCTGGGCTGCGAACTATGGCTACACCTTC.

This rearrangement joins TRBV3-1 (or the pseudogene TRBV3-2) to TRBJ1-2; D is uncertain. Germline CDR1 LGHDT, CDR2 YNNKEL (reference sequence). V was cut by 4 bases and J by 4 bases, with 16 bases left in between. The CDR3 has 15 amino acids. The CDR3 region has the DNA TGTGCCAGCAGCCCGATGTCGTTGGGAACCTATGGCTACACCTTC. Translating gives CASSPMSLGTYGYTF.

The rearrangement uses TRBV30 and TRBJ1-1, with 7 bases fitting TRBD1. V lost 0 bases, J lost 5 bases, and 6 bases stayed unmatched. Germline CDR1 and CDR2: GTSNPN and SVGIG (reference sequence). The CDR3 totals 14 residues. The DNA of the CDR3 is TGTGCCTGGAGTGTCTCCAGGGGGGGAACTGAAGCTTTCTTT. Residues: CAWSVSRGGTEAFF. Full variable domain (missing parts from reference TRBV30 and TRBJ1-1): SQTIHQWPATLVQPVGSPLSLECTVEGTSNPNLYWYRQAAGRGLQLLFYSVGIGQISSEVPQNLSASRPQDRQFILSSKKLLLSDSGFYLCAWSVSRGGTEAFFGQGTRLTVV.

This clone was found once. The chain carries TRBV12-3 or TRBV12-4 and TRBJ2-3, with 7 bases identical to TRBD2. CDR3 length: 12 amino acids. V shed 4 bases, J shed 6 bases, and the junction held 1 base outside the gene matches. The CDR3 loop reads CASSSLADTQYF. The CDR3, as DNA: TGTGCCAGCAGTTCACTAGCGGATACGCAGTATTTT.

The CDR3 here is CASSDAPRSGNTIYF. DNA of the CDR3: TGTGCCAGCAGTGACGCGCCGCGCTCTGGAAACACCATATATTTT. This sequence joins TRBV6-4 and TRBJ1-3; D ambiguous. The V gene's germline CDR1 is MRHNA and CDR2 SNTAGT. The CDR3 contains 15 residues. V was shortened by 2 bases and J by 0 bases, with 8 bases between the two germline ends.

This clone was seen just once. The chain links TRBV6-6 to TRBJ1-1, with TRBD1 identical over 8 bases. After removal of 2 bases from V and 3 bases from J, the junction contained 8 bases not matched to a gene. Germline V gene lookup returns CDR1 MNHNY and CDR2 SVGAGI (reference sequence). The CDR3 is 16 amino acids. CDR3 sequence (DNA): TGTGCCAGCAGTTACGCCGGACAGGGCGGGGACACTGAAGCTTTCTTT. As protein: CASSYAGQGGDTEAFF.

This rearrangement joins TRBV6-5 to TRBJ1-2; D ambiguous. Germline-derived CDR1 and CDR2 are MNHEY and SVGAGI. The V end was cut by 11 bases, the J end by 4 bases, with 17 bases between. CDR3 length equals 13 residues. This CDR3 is CALDRVGTYGYTF. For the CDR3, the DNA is TGTGCCCTCGATAGGGTCGGTACCTATGGCTACACCTTC.

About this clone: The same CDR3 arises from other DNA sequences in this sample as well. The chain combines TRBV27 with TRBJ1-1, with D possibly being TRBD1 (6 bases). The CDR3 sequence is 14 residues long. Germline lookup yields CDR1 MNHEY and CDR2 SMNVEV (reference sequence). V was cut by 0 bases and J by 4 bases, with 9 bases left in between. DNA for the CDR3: TGTGCCAGCAGTTTATCAGGGGGTGGCACTGAAGCTTTCTTT. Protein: CASSLSGGGTEAFF.

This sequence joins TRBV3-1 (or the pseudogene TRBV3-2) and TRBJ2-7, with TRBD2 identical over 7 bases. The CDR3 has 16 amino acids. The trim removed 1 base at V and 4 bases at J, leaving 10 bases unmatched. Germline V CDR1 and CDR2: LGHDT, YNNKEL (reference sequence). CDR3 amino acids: CASSQGLLAYSYEQYF. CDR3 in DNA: TGTGCCAGCAGCCAAGGGTTACTAGCGTATAGTTACGAGCAGTACTTC.

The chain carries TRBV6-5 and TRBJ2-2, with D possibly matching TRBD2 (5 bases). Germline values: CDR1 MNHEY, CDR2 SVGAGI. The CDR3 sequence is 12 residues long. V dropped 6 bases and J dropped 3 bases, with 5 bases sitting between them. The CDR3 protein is CASRDYTGELFF. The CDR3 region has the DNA TGTGCCAGCAGGGACTACACCGGGGAGCTGTTTTTT.

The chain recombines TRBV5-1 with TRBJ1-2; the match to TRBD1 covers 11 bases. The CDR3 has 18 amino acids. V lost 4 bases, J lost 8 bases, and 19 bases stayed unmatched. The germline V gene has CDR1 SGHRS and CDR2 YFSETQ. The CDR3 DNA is TGCGCCAGCAGCCCTCCCCAAGCCGGACAGGGGGCGCGTGGGGGCTACACCTTC. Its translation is CASSPPQAGQGARGGYTF.

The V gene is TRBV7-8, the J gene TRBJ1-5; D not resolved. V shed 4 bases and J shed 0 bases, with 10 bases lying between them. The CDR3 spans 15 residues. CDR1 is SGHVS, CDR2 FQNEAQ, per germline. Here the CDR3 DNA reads TGTGCCAGCAGCTCCCTAGGGAATAGCAATCAGCCCCAGCATTTT. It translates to CASSSLGNSNQPQHF. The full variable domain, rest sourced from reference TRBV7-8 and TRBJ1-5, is GAGVSQSPRYKVAKRGQDVALRCDPISGHVSLFWYQQALGQGPEFLTYFQNEAQLDKSGLPSDRFFAERPEGSVSTLKIQRTQQEDSAVYLCASSSLGNSNQPQHFGDGTRLSIL.

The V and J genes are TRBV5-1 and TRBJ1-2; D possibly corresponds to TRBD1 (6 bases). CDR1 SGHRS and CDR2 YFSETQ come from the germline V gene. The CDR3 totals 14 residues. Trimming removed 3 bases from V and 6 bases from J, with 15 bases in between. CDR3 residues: CASSSGQPGNGYTF. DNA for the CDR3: TGCGCCAGCAGCTCCGGACAGCCTGGGAATGGCTACACCTTC.

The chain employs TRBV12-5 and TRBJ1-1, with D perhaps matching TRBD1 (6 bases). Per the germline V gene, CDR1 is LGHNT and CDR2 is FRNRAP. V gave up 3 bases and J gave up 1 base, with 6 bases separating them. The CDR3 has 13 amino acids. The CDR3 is CASGLGGNTEAFF. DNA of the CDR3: TGTGCTAGTGGTTTAGGGGGGAACACTGAAGCTTTCTTT.

CDR3 region: CASSPDRTNYGYTF. DNA for the CDR3: TGTGCCAGCTCACCGGACCGGACTAACTATGGCTACACCTTC. J is TRBJ1-2 and V is TRBV18; D is unclear. Germline CDR1 KGHSH, CDR2 LQKENI. V lost 3 bases and J 0 bases, leaving 8 bases between the germline ends. The CDR3 runs to 14 residues.